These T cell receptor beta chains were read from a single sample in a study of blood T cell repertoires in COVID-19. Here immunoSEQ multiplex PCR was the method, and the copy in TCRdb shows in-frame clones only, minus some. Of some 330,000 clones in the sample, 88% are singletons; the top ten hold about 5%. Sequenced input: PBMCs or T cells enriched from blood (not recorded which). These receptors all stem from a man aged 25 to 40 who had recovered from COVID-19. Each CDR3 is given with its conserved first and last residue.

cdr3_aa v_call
CASSLRGNDYEQYF TRBV13
CASRPLAGAPSVDTQYF TRBV4-1
CASSFGRDGYTF TRBV7-9
CASSPSGRPDTQYF TRBV7-2
CASSSTVDYYYGYTF TRBV28
CASSIGQAGTDEQYF TRBV19
CASSLRTSGGETQYF TRBV7-9
CSASGQSNTEAFF TRBV20-1
CASSSAGLAGGETQYF TRBV5-6
CASSQDGTGKETQYF TRBV4-2
CASSLRYSNTEAFF TRBV19
CASTLGQRGETQYF TRBV28
CATSPETGLNYGYTF TRBV15
CASSIYPYSNQPQHF TRBV19
CASSLGLAGDFTDTQYF TRBV11-2
CASSLDREETQYF TRBV13